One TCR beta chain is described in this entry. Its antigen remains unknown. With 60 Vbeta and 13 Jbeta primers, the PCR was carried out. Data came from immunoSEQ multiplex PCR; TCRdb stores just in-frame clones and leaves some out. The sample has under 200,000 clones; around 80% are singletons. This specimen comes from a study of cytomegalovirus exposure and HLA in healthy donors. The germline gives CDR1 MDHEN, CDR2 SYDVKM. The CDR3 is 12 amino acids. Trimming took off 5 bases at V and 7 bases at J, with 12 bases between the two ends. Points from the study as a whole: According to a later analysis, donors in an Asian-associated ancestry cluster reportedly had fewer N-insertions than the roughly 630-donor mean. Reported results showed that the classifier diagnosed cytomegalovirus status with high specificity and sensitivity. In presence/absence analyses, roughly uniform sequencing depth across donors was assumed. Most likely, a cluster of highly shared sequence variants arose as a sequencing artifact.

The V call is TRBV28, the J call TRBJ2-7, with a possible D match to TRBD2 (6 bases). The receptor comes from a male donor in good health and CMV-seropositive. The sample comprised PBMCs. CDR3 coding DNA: TGTGCCAGCAGTGGGCCCCGGGGGGAGCAGTACTTC. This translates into CASSGPRGEQYF.